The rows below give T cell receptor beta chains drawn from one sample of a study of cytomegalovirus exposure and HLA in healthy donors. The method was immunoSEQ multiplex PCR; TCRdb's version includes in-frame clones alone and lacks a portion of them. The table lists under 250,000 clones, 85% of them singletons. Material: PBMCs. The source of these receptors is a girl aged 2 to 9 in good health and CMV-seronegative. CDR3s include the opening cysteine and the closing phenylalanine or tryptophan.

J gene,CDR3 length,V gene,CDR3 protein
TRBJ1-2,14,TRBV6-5,CASSSAYRGPGYTF
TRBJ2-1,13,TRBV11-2,CATGAGGPWEQFF
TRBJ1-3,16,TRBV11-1,CASSLNRGLTGNTIYF
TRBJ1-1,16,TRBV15,CATSRAGQIKNTEAFF
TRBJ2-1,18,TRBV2,CATGTGRFSSSGYNEQFF
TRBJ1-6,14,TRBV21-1,CASSTQGSNSPLHF
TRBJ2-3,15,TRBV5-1,CASTGTSTSTDTQYF
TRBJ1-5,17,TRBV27,CASGARGGAGSNQPQHF
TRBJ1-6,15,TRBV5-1,CASSLAGTGDSPLHF
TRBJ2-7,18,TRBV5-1,CASSLTLSNRDKEYEQYF
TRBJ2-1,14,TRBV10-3,CAIRASGSYNEQFF
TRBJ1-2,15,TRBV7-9,CASMGGPPPNYGYTF
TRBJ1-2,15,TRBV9,CASSADRGPNYGYTF
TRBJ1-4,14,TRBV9,CASSVGQGQEKLFF
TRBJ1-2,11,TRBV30,CAWSEGGSYTF
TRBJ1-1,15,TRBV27,CASSENPTGDGEAFF
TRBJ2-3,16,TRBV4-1,CASSQEEALRADTQYF
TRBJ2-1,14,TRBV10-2,CASSESTTSGRKFF
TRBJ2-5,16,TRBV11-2,CASSGRTSGGQETQYF
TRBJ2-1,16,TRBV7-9,CASSKRLAGGKGRQFF
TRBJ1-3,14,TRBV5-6,CASSLVHRGNTIYF
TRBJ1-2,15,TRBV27,CASSLSVGQNYGYTF
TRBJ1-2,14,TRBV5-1,CASSLALSRPGYTF
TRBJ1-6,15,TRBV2,CASNQPTGYNSPLHF
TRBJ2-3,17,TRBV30,CAWSPTRTSGRKDTQYF
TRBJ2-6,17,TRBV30,CAWSPDRAFSGANVLTF
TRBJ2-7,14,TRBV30,CAWSFLAESYEQYF
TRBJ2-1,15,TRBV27,CASRPIGTSGNEQFF
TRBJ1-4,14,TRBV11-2,CASSSDRGREKLFF
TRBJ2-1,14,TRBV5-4,CASRDLAEDNEQFF
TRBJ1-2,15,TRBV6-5,CASRGTGNPFSGYTF
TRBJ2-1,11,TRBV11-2,CASLDYSEQFF
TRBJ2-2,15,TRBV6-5,CASSYSSGSSGELFF
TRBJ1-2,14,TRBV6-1,CASSEGGTGGGYTF
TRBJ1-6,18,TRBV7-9,CSSSLVVGRSSYNSPLHF
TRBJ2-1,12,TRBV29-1,CSANLGGNEQFF
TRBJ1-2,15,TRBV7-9,CASSFHPAGPYGYTF
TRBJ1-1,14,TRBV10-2,CASSESAKNTEAFF
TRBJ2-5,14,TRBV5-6,CASSLASLSETQYF
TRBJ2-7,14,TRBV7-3,CASSLRPSEPEQYF
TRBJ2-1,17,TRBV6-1,CASSARGAGGLNNEQFF
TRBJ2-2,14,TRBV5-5,CASSLYRGTGELFF
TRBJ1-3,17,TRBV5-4,CASSWLSGQGAENTIYF
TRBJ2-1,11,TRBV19,CASSMGTRWFF
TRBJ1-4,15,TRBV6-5,CASSWTGGSREKLFF
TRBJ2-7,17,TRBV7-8,CASSLARARGLIGEQYF
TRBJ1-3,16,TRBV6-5,CASSYGGAGSGNTIYF
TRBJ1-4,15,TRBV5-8,CASSSSRGAWEKLFF
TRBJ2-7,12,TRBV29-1,CSVGEASYEQYF
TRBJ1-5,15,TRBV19,CASSIGGTSNQPQHF
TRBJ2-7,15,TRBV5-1,CASSLFPGVGNEQYF
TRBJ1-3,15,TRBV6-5,CASRPRQGGGNTIYF
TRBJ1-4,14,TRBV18,CASSPRQANEKLFF
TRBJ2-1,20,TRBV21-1,CASSDPGTSLAQNHYNEQFF
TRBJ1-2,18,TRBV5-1,CASSLSQVWDRARGGYTF